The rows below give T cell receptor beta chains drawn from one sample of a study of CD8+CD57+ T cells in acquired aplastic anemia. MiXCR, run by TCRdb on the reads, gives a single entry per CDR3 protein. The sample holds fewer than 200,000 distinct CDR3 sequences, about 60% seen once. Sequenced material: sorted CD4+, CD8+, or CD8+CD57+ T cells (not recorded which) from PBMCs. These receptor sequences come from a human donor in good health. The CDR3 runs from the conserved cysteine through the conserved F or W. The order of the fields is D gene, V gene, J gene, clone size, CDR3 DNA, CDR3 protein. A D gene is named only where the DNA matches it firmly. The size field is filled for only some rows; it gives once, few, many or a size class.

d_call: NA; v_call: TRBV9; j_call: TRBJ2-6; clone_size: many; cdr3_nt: TGTGCCAGCAGCGTAGCCCCCGGGAGTTCAGGGGCCAACGTCCTGACTTTC; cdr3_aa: CASSVAPGSSGANVLTF
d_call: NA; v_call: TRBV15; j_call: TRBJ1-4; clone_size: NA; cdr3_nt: TGTGCCACCCGGGACGAGGGCCCAACTAATGAAAAACTGTTTTTT; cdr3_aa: CATRDEGPTNEKLFF
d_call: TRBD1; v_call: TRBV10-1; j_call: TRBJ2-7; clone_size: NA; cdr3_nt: TGCGCCAGCAGTGAGGAGGGACAGCCCTACGAGCAGTACTTC; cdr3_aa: CASSEEGQPYEQYF
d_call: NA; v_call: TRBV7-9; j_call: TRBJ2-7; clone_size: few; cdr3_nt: TGTGCCAGTTTGACAAGCTCCTACGAGCAGTACTTC; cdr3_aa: CASLTSSYEQYF
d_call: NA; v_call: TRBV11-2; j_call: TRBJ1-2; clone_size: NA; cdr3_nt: TGTGCCAGCAGCGCCGGATGGCAGGACGGCTACACCTTC; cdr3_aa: CASSAGWQDGYTF
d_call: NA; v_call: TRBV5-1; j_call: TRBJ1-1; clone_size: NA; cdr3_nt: TGCGCCAGCAGCTTCAACAGCCGGCAGACTGAAGCTCTCTTT; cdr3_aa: CASSFNSRQTEALF
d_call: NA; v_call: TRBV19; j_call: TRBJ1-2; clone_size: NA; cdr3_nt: TGTGCCAGTAGTCCCGATAAAGGGCTCTATGGCTACACCTTC; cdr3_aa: CASSPDKGLYGYTF
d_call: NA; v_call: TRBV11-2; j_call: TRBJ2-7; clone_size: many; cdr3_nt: TGTGCCAGCAGCCCCGGAAACTACGAGCAGTACTTC; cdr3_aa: CASSPGNYEQYF
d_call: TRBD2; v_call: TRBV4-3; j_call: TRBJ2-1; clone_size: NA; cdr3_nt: TGCGCCAGCAGCCAAGTCGGGGGGGCCGGTTACAATGAGCAGTTCTTC; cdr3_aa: CASSQVGGAGYNEQFF
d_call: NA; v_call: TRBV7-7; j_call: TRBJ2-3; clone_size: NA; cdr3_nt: TGTGCTAGCAGCTTAAGCCCTAGTATAGCAGATACGCAGTATTTT; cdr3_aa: CASSLSPSIADTQYF
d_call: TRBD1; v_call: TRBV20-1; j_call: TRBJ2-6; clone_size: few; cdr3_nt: TGCAGTGCTGAACAGGGGTCTGGGGCCAACGTCCTGACTTTC; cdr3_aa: CSAEQGSGANVLTF
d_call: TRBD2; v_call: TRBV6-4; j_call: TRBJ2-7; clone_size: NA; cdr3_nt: TGTGCCAGCAGTCTCGAGCGGGGCAGCTCCTACGAGCAGTACTTC; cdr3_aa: CASSLERGSSYEQYF
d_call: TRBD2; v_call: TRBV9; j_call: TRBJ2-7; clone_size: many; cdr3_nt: TGTGCCAGCAGCGAGGGGGGCGGGGGGTTCGAGCAGTACTTC; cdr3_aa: CASSEGGGGFEQYF
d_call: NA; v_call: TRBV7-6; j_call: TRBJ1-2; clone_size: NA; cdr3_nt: TGTGCCAGCAGCTTATCTTTACTGGACAGAAACTATGGCTACACCTTC; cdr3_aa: CASSLSLLDRNYGYTF
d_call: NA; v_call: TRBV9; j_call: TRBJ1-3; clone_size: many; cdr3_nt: TGTGCCAGCAGCGTAGAAGGTAGAGACACCATATATTTT; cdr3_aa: CASSVEGRDTIYF
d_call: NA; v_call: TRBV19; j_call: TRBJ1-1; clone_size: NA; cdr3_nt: TGTGCCAGTAGTTGGCAAGGCATGAACACTGAAGCTTTCTTT; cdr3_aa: CASSWQGMNTEAFF
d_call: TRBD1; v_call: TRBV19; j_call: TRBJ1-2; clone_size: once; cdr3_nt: TGTGCCAGTAACGTGCAGGGGGCATATGGCTACACCTTC; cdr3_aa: CASNVQGAYGYTF
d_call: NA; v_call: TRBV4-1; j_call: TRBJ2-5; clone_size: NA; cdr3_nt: TGTGCCAGCAGCCAAGATACCGGGGCGACGGAGACCCAGTGCTTC; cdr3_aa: CASSQDTGATETQCF
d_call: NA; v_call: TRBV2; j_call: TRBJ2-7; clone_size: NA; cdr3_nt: TGTGCCAGCACCGACTCGGGTGGGACCTACGAGCAGTACTTC; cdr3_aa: CASTDSGGTYEQYF
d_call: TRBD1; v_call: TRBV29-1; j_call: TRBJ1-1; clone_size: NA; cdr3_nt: TGCAGCGTTGAGCCCTTAACAGGGGTGGTCACTGAAGCTTTCTTT; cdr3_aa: CSVEPLTGVVTEAFF
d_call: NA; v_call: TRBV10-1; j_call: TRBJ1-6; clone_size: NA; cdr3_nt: TGCGCCAGCAGTGACGCGTATTCACCCCTCCACTTT; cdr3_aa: CASSDAYSPLHF
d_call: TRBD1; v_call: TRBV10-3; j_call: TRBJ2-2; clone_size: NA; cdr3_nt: TGTGCCACACTACCGGACAGGACGAACACCGGGGAGCTGGTTTTT; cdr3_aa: CATLPDRTNTGELVF
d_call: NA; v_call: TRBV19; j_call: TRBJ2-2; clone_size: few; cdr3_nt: TGTGCCACCATGAACGGGGAGCTGTTTTTT; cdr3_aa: CATMNGELFF
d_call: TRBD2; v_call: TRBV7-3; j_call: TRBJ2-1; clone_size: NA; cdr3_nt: TGTGCCAGCAGCTCAAGCGGGGGGGAGTACGAGCAGTTCTTC; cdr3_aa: CASSSSGGEYEQFF
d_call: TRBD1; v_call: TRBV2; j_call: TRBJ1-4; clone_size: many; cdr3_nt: TGTGCCAGCAGCCAACCGGACAGGGGGCTTATTGAAAAACTGTTTTTT; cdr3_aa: CASSQPDRGLIEKLFF
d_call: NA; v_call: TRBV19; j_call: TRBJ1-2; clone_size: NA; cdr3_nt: TGTGCCAGTAGTATAGAAAGCAGATATGGCTACACCTTC; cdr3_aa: CASSIESRYGYTF
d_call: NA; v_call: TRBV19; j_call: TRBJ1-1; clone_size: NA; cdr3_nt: TGTGCCAGTACCACATTCGGAGGGGCAGGGTGGACTGAAGCTTTCTTT; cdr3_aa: CASTTFGGAGWTEAFF
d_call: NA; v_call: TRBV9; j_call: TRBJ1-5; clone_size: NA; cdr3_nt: TGTGCCAGTAGCGTAAGCGGGGAGAGCAATCAGCCCCAGCATTTT; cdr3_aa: CASSVSGESNQPQHF
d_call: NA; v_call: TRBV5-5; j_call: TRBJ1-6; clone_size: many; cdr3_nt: TGTGCCAGCAGCTCGGGTCCCGTTTCACCCCTCCACTTT; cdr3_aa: CASSSGPVSPLHF
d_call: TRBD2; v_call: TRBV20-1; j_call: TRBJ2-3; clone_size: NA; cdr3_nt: TGCAGTGCCCTAGGACTAGCGGTCGATACGCAGTATTTT; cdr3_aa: CSALGLAVDTQYF
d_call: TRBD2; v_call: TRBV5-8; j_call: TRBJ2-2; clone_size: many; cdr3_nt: TGTGCCAGCAGCTTGGGACTAGCGCCCGGGGAGCTGTTTTTT; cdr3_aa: CASSLGLAPGELFF